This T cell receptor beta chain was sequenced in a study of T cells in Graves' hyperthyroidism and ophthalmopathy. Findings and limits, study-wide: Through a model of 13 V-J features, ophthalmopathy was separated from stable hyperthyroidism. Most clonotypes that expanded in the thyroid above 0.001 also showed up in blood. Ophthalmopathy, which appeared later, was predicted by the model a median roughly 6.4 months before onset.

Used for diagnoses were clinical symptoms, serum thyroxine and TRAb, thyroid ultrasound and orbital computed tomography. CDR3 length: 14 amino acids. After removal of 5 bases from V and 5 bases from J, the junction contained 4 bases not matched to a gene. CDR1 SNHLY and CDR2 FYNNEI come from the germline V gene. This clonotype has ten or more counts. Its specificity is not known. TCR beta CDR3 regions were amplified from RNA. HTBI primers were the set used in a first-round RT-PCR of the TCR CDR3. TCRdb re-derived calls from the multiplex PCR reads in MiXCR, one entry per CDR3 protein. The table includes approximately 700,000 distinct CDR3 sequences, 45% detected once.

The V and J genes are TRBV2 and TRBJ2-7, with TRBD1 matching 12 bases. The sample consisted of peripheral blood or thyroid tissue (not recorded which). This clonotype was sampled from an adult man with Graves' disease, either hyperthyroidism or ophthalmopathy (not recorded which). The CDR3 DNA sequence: TGTGCCAGCAGTCCGGGACAGGGGGCGGACGAGCAGTACTTC. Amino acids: CASSPGQGADEQYF.